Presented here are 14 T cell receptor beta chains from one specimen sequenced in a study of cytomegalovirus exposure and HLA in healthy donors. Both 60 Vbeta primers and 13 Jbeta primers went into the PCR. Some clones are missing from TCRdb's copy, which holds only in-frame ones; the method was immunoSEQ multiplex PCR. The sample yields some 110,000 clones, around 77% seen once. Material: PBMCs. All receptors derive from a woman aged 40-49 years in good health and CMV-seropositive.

This CDR3 reads CATSRDPGQYNEQFF. The CDR3 DNA sequence: TGTGCCACCAGCAGAGATCCGGGACAGTACAATGAGCAGTTCTTC. This chain uses TRBV15 with TRBJ2-1; the match to TRBD1 covers 7 bases. Losses at the gene ends were 0 bases for V and 4 bases for J; bases not matched to a gene: 3. This CDR3 region has 15 residues. Germline assignment: CDR1 LNHNV and CDR2 YYDKDF (reference sequence).

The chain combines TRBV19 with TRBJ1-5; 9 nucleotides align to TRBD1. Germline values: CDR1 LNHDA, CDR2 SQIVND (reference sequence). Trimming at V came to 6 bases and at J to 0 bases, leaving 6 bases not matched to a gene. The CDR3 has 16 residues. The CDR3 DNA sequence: TGTGCCAGTAGAAGGGACAGGGCTAATAGCAATCAGCCCCAGCATTTT. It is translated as CASRRDRANSNQPQHF. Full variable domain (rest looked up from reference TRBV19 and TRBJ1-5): DGGITQSPKYLFRKEGQNVTLSCEQNLNHDAMYWYRQDPGQGLRLIYYSQIVNDFQKGDIAEGYSVSREKKESFPLTVTSAQKNPTAFYLCASRRDRANSNQPQHFGDGTRLSIL.

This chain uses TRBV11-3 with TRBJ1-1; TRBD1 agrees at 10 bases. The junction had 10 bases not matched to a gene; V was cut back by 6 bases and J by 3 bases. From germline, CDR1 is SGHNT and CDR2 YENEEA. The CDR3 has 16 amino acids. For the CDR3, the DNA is TGTGCCAGCAGTGGGGACAGGGGTGTTTGGGACACTGAAGCTTTCTTT. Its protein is CASSGDRGVWDTEAFF.

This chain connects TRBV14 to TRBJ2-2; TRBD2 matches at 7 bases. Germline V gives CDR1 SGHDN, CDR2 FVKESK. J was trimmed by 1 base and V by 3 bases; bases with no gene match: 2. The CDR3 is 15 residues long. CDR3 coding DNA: TGTGCCAGCAGCCATGTAGCGGGGAACACCGGGGAGCTGTTTTTT. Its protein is CASSHVAGNTGELFF.

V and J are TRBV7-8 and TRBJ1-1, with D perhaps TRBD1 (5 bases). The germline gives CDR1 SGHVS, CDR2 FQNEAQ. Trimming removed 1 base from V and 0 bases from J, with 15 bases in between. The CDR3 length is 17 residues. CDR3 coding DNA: TGTGCCAGCAGCTTAGTCCGTTTGACAGAATTGAACACTGAAGCTTTCTTT. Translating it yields CASSLVRLTELNTEAFF.

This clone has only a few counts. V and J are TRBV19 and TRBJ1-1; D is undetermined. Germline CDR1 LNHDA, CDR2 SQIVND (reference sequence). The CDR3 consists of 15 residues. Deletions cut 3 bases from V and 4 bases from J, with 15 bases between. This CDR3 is CASSISATMITEAFF. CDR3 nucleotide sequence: TGTGCCAGTAGTATCTCCGCGACAATGATCACTGAAGCTTTCTTT.

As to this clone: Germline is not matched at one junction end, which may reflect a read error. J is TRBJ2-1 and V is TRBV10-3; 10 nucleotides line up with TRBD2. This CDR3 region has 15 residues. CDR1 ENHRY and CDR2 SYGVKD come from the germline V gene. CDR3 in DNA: TGTGCCATCAACCCTAGCGGGGGACTGAACAATGGGCAGTTCTTC. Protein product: CAINPSGGLNNGQFF.

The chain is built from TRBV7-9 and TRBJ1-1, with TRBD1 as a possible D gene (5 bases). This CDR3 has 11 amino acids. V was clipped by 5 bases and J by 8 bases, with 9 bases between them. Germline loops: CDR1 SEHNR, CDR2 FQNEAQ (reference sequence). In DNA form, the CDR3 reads TGTGCCAGCAGCATGACAGTGGAAGCTTTCTTT. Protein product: CASSMTVEAFF. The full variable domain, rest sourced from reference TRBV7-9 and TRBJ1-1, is DTGVSQNPRHKITKRGQNVTFRCDPISEHNRLYWYRQTLGQGPEFLTYFQNEAQLEKSRLLSDRFSAERPKGSFSTLEIQRTEQGDSAMYLCASSMTVEAFFGQGTRLTVV.

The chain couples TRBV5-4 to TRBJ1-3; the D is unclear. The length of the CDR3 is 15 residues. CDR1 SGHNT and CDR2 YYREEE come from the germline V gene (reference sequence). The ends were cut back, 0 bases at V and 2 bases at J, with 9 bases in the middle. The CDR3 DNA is TGTGCCAGCAGCTTGGACGGGGAGGCTGGAAACACCATATATTTT. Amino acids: CASSLDGEAGNTIYF.

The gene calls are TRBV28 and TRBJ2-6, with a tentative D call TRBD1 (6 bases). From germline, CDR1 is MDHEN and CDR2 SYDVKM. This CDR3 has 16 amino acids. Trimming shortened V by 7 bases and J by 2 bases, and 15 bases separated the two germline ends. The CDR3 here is CASIGAGETGANVLTF. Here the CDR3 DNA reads TGTGCCAGCATAGGGGCAGGGGAGACTGGGGCCAACGTCCTGACTTTC.

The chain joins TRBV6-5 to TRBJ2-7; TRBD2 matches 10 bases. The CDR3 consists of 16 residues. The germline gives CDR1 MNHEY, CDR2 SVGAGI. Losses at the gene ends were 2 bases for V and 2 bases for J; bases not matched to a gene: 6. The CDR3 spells CASSYGSGRAAYEQYF. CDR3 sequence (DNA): TGTGCCAGCAGTTACGGGAGCGGGAGGGCCGCCTACGAGCAGTACTTC.

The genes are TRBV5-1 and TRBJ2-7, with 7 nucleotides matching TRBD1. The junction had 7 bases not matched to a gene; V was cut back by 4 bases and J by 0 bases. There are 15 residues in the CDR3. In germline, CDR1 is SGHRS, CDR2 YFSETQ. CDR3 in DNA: TGCGCCAGCAGCGCCGCGGACAGGAGCTCCTACGAGCAGTACTTC. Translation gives CASSAADRSSYEQYF.

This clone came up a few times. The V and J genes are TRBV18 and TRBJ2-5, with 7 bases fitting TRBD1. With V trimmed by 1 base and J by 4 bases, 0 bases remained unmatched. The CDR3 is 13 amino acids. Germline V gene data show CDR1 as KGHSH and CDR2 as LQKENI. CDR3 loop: CASSPRDRETQYF. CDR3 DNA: TGTGCCAGCTCACCACGGGACAGAGAGACCCAGTACTTC. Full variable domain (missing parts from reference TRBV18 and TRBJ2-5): NAGVMQNPRHLVRRRGQEARLRCSPMKGHSHVYWYRQLPEEGLKFMVYLQKENIIDESGMPKERFSAEFPKEGPSILRIQQVVRGDSAAYFCASSPRDRETQYFGPGTRLLVL.

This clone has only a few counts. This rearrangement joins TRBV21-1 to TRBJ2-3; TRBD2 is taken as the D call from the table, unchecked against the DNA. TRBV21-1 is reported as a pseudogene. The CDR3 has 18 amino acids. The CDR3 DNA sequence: TGTGCCAGCAGCAATAAAACCAGGACTAGCGGGGGCACAGATACGCAGTATTTT. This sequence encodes CASSNKTRTSGGTDTQYF.